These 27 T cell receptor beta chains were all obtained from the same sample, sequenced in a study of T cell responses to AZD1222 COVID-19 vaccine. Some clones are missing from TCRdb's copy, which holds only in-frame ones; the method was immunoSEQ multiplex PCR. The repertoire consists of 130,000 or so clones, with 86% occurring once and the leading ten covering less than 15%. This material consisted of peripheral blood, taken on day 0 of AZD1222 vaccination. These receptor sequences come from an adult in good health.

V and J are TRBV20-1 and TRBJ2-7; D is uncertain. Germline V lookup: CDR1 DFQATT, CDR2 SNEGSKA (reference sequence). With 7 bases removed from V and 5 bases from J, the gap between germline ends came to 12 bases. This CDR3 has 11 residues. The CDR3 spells CSEFSGNEQYF. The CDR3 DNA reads TGCAGTGAATTCTCTGGTAACGAGCAGTACTTC.

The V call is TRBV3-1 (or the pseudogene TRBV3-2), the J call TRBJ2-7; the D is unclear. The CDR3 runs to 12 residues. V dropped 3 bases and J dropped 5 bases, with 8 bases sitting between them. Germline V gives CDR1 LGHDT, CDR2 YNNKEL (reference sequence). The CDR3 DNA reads TGTGCCAGCAGCCACTCGGGCCACGAGCAGTACTTC. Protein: CASSHSGHEQYF.

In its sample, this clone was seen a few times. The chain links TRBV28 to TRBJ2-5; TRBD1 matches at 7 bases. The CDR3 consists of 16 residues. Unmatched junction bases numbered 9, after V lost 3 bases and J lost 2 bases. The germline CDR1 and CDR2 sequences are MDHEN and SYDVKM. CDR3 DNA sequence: TGTGCCAGCAGTTTTGTTCCAGGACAGGATCAAGAGACCCAGTACTTC. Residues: CASSFVPGQDQETQYF.

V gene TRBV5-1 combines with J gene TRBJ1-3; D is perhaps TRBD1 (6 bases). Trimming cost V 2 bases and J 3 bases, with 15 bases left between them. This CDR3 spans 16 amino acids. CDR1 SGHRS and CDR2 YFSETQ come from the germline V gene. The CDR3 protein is CASSFQEGGGGNTIYF. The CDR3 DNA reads TGCGCCAGCAGCTTCCAAGAAGGGGGAGGTGGAAACACCATATATTTT.

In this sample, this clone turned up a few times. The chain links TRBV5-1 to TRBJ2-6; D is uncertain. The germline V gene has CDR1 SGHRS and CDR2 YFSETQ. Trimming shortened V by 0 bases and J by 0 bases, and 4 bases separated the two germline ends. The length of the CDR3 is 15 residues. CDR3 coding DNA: TGCGCCAGCAGCTTGGCCCTCTCTGGGGCCAACGTCCTGACTTTC. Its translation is CASSLALSGANVLTF. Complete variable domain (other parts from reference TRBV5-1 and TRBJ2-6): KAGVTQTPRYLIKTRGQQVTLSCSPISGHRSVSWYQQTPGQGLQFLFEYFSETQRNKGNFPGRFSGRQFSNSRSEMNVSTLELGDSALYLCASSLALSGANVLTFGAGSRLTVL.

The CDR3 loop reads CASSYSRGWTGELFF. The CDR3 bases are TGTGCCAGCAGTTATTCCAGGGGATGGACCGGGGAGCTGTTTTTT. The chain combines TRBV6-5 with TRBJ2-2, with D perhaps TRBD1 (6 bases). V was clipped by 3 bases and J by 5 bases, with 13 bases between them. Germline V CDR1 and CDR2: MNHEY, SVGAGI. The CDR3 spans 15 residues.

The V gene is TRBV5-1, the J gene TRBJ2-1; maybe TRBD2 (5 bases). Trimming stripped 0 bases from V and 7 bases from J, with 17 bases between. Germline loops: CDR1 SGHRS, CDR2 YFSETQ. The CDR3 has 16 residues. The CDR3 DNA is TGCGCCAGCAGCTTGGTCATCGGACTCTCGGATAATGAGCAGTTCTTC. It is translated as CASSLVIGLSDNEQFF.

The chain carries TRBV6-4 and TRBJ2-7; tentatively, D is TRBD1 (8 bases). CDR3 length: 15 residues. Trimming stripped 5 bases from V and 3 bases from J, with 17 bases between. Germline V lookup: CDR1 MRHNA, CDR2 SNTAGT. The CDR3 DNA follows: TGTGCCAGCAGTAGAGAACAGGGGGAGGGCTACGAGCAGTACTTC. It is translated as CASSREQGEGYEQYF.

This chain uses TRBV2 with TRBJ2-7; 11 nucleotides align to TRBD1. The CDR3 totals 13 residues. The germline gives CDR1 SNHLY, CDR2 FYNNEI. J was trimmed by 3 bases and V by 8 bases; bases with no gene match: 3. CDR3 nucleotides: TGTGCCAGCGCCGGGACAGGGGGCTACGAGCAGTACTTC. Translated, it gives CASAGTGGYEQYF.

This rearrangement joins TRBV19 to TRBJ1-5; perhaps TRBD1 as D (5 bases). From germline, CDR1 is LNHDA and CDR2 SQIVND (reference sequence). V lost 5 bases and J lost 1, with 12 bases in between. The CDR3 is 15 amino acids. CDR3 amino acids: CASSPSTESNQPQHF. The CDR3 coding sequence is TGTGCCAGTAGTCCTTCGACAGAGAGCAATCAGCCCCAGCATTTT.

This chain's CDR3 is CAWSVTPGTSGRPYNEQFF. CDR3 nucleotide sequence: TGTGCCTGGAGTGTAACTCCGGGGACTAGCGGGAGGCCTTACAATGAGCAGTTCTTC. The rearrangement joins TRBV30 to TRBJ2-1; 15 bases agree with TRBD2. With V trimmed by 0 bases and J by 4 bases, 10 bases remained unmatched. Looked up from germline, CDR1 is GTSNPN and CDR2 is SVGIG (reference sequence). This CDR3 is built from 19 residues.

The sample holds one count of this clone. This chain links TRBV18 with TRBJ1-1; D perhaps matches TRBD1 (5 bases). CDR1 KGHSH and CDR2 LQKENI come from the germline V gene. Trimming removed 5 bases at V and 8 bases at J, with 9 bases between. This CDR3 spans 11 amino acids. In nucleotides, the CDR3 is TGTGCCAGCTCAAGCGGGGGGGAAGCTTTCTTT. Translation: CASSSGGEAFF.

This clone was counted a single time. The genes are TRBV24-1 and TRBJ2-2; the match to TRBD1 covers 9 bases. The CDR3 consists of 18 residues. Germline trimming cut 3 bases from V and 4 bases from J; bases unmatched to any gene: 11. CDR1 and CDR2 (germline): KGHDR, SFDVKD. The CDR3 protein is CATSDLGTGLVGTGELFF. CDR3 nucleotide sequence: TGTGCCACCAGTGATCTCGGGACAGGGCTGGTAGGCACCGGGGAGCTGTTTTTT.

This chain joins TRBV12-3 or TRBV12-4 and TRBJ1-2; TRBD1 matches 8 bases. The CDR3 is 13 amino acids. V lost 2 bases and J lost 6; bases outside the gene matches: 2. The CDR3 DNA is TGTGCCAGCAGTTTACAGGGGGCGGATGGCTACACCTTC. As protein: CASSLQGADGYTF.

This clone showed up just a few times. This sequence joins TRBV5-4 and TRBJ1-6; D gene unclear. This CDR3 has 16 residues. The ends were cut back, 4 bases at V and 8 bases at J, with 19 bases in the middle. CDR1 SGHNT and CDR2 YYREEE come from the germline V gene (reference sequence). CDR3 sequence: CASSARAASSDSPLHF. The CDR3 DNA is TGTGCCAGCAGCGCTCGGGCAGCCTCCTCGGATTCACCCCTCCACTTT.

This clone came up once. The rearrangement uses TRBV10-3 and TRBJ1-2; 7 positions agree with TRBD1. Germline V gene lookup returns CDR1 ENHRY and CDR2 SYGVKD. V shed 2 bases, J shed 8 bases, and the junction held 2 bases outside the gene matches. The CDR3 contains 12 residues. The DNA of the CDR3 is TGTGCCATCAGTGAGCCGGACAGGGGCTACACCTTC. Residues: CAISEPDRGYTF.

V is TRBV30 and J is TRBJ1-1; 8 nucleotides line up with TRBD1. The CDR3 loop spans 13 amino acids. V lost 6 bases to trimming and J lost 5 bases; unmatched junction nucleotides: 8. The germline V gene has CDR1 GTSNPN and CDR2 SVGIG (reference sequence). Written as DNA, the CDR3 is TGTGCCTGCGCAGGGGGCGTAAGAACTGAAGCTTTCTTT. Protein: CACAGGVRTEAFF. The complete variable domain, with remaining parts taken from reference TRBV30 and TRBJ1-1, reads SQTIHQWPATLVQPVGSPLSLECTVEGTSNPNLYWYRQAAGRGLQLLFYSVGIGQISSEVPQNLSASRPQDRQFILSSKKLLLSDSGFYLCACAGGVRTEAFFGQGTRLTVV.

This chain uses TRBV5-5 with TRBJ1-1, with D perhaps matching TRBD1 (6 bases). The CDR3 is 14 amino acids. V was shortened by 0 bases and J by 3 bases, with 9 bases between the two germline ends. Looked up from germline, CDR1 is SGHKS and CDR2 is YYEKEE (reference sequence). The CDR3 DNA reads TGTGCCAGCAGCTTGGCAGGGGCGGACACTGAAGCTTTCTTT. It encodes CASSLAGADTEAFF.

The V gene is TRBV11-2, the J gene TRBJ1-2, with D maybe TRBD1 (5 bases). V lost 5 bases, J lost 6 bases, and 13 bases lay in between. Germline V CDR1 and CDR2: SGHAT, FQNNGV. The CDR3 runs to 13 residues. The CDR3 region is CASSLDSWDGYTF. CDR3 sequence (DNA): TGTGCCAGCAGCCTCGACAGCTGGGATGGCTACACCTTC.

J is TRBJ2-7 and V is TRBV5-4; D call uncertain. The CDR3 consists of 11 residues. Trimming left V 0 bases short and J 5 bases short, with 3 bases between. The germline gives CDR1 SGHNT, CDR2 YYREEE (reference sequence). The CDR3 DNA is TGTGCCAGCAGCTTGGCCCACGAGCAGTACTTC. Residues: CASSLAHEQYF. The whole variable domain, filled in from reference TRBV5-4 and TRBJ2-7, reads ETGVTQSPTHLIKTRGQQVTLRCSSQSGHNTVSWYQQALGQGPQFIFQYYREEENGRGNFPPRFSGLQFPNYSSELNVNALELDDSALYLCASSLAHEQYFGPGTRLTVT.

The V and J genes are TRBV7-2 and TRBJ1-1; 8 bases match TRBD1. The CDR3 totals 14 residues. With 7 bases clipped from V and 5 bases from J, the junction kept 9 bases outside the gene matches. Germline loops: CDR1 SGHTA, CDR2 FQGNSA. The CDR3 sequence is CASTPTGGSTEAFF. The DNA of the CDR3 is TGTGCCAGCACGCCAACAGGGGGAAGTACTGAAGCTTTCTTT.

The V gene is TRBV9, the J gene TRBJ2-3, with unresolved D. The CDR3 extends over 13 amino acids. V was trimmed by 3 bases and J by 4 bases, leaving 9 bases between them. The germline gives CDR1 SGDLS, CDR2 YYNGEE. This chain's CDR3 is CASSGLLPDTQYF. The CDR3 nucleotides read TGTGCCAGCAGCGGACTTCTCCCAGATACGCAGTATTTT.

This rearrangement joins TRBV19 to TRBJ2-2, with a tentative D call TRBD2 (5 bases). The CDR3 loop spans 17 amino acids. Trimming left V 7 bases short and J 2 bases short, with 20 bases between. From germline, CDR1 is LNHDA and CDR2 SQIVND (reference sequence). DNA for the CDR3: TGTGCCAGTACCGGAGGACTCGGGAACCTCAACACCGGGGAGCTGTTTTTT. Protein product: CASTGGLGNLNTGELFF.

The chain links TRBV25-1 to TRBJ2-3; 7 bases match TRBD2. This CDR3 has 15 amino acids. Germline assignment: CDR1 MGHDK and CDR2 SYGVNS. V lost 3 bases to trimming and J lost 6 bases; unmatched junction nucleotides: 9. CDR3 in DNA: TGTGCCAGCAGTGATTCGGCGGGGGTTGGGGATACGCAGTATTTT. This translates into CASSDSAGVGDTQYF.

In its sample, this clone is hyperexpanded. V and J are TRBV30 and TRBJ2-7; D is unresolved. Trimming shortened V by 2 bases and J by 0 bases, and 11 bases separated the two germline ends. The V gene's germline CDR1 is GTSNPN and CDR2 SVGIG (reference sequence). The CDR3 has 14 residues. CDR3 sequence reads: CAWSSRSYSYEQYF. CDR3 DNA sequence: TGTGCCTGGAGTTCTCGCTCCTACTCCTACGAGCAGTACTTC.

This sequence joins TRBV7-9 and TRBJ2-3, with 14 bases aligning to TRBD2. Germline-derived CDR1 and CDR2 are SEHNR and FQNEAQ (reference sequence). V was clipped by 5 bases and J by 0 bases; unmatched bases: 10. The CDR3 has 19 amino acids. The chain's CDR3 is CASSPGLAGGTTSTDTQYF. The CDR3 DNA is TGTGCCAGCAGCCCTGGACTAGCGGGGGGAACCACTAGCACAGATACGCAGTATTTT.

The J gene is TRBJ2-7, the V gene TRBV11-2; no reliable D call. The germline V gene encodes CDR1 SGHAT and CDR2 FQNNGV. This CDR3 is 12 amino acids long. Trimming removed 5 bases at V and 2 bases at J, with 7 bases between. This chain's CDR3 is CASSQTPYEQYF. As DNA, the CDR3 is TGTGCCAGCAGCCAGACACCCTACGAGCAGTACTTC.